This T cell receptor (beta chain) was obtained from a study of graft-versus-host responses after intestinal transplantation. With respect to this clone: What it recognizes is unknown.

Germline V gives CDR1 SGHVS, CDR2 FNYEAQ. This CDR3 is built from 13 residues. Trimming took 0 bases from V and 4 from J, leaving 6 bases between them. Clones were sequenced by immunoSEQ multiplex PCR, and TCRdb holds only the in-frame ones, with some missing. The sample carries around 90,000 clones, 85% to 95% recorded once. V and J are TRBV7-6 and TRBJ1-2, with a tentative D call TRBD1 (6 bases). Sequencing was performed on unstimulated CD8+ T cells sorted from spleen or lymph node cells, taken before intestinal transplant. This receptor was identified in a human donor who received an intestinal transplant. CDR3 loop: CASSLADSYGYTF. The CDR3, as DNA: TGTGCCAGCAGCTTAGCGGACAGCTATGGCTACACCTTC.